This T cell receptor (beta chain) is drawn from a study of blood T cell repertoires in COVID-19. Study-level information: Italy, Spain and the United States were the sources of the convalescent and acute COVID-19 samples. Sample material is recorded as cDNA or gDNA derived from T cells, B-cell-depleted T cells, or PBMCs.

Germline values: CDR1 MNHEY, CDR2 SVGAGI. The CDR3 totals 15 residues. The V segment lost 6 bases and the J segment 3 bases; nucleotides outside the gene matches: 7. Original data processing: Amplified reference gene primers provided the basis for estimating nucleated cell counts. Sequencing was performed with immunoSEQ multiplex PCR; in TCRdb, only in-frame clones are kept and a portion is missing. The DNA gave D and trimming, while V, J and clone size come from that table. The table has over 300,000 clones, around four fifths seen once. This receptor was obtained from a woman aged 50 to 60 with acute or convalescent COVID-19. The rearrangement joins TRBV6-5 to TRBJ2-2; 7 bases match TRBD1. Sequenced sample: peripheral blood. CDR3 DNA: TGTGCCAGCAGCCTTAGGGGGCGGGACACCGGGGAGCTGTTTTTT. The encoded protein is CASSLRGRDTGELFF.